The present T cell receptor beta chain was sequenced within a study of beta chain features in type 1 diabetes. In the study overall: Patient and healthy donor groups were alike in age, gender and cell yields.

Expressed TCRB transcripts were sequenced because the isolated RNA had all been reverse transcribed beforehand. TCRdb's table, derived via immunoSEQ multiplex PCR, lists solely in-frame clones and lacks some. The data hold under 350,000 clones, with 8% observed a single time. Trimming took 0 bases from V and 3 from J, leaving 9 bases between them. Looked up from germline, CDR1 is SGDLS and CDR2 is YYNGEE. CDR3 length: 14 amino acids. A note on this clone: What it recognizes is unknown.

Broader study findings: When Type 1 diabetes patients were examined, their TCRB CDR3s proved moderately but significantly shorter in all four CD4+ subsets. The VDJ junctions of type 1 diabetes patients carried fewer insertions and more deletions.

The sequenced material came from central memory CD4+ T cells from blood. This clonotype was sampled from a woman under 30 in good health. V usage is TRBV9 and J usage is TRBJ2-5, with a weak D call TRBD2 (6 bases). Written as DNA, the CDR3 is TGTGCCAGCAGCGTAGCGGGAGTAGAAGAGACCCAGTACTTC. Residues: CASSVAGVEETQYF.